This T cell receptor beta chain was captured by sequencing in a study of identical twins. Notes on the study in general: Conclusions rested on cross-sectional statistics rather than following the same donors. There was more out-of-frame TCR alpha sharing in monozygotic twins than models estimated.

The CDR3 contains 12 residues. The V end lost 2 bases, the J end lost 4 bases, and 8 bases lay between the germline ends. Germline V gives CDR1 GTSNPN, CDR2 SVGIG (reference sequence). At least ten counts were recorded for this clonotype. Antigen unknown. Template switching added a universal primer site; cDNA carried unique molecular identifiers. Each CDR3 protein gets one entry after TCRdb re-called the 5' RACE reads with MiXCR. This table has about 200,000 distinct CDR3 sequences, around 10% appearing once. Sequencing was carried out using memory (CD45RO+) T cells sorted from blood. This clonotype was sampled from a woman under 30 in good health. The V gene is TRBV30, the J gene TRBJ2-5; the D is unclear. CDR3 bases: TGTGCCTGGAGTACCACGGGAGAGACCCAGTACTTC. It translates to CAWSTTGETQYF.